Listed below are T cell receptor beta chains from one sample, sequenced in a study of siplizumab effects on memory and regulatory T cells. TCRdb keeps only in-frame clones here, not all; method: immunoSEQ multiplex PCR. The table records 11,000 to 15,000 clones, more than 40% of them present only once. No antigen is known for these receptors. The sequenced material came from CFSE-low (dividing) CD4+ T cells sorted from an allogeneic mixed lymphocyte reaction. These receptor sequences come from a human donor in good health; the cells came from an allogeneic mixed lymphocyte reaction. The CDR3 runs from the conserved cysteine through the conserved F or W. D genes are given only for firm matches. Clone size is given for some rows only: seen once, a few or many times, or a class if the clone is expanded.

D: NA
size: NA
J: TRBJ2-5
V: TRBV7-3
DNA: TGTGCCAGCAGCTTAACGGGCCGACTGGGGAGAGAGACCCAGTACTTC
CDR3: CASSLTGRLGRETQYF

D: NA
size: NA
J: TRBJ2-7
V: TRBV27
DNA: TGTGCCAGCAGTTTAAAGCCTACTTCCTACGAGCAGTACTTC
CDR3: CASSLKPTSYEQYF

D: TRBD1
size: NA
J: TRBJ2-7
V: TRBV6-1
DNA: TGTGCCAGCAATCTAGGACAGGGGGCCTACGAGCAGTACTTC
CDR3: CASNLGQGAYEQYF

D: NA
size: NA
J: TRBJ1-6
V: TRBV30
DNA: TGTGCCTGGAGTGTTTGGGGGGAGAAGAATTCACCCCTCCACTTT
CDR3: CAWSVWGEKNSPLHF

D: NA
size: NA
J: TRBJ2-7
V: TRBV5-1
DNA: TGCGCCAGCAGCCTCCCGGGCCGCAGCCACGAGCAGTACTTC
CDR3: CASSLPGRSHEQYF

D: NA
size: few
J: TRBJ1-2
V: TRBV20-1
DNA: TGCAGTGCTGCCTCGGGGGGCTACACCTTC
CDR3: CSAASGGYTF

D: NA
size: NA
J: TRBJ2-2
V: TRBV30
DNA: TGTGCCTGGAGTGTATTTTCTGAGGAGCTGTTTTTT
CDR3: CAWSVFSEELFF

D: NA
size: NA
J: TRBJ1-3
V: TRBV7-9
DNA: TGTGCCAGCAGCTTGGAAGGGTCACTCTCTGGAAACACCATATATTTT
CDR3: CASSLEGSLSGNTIYF

D: NA
size: few
J: TRBJ2-7
V: TRBV27
DNA: TGTGCCAGCAGTTTATTTGGGGTAGGCTTCACCTACGAGCAGTACTTC
CDR3: CASSLFGVGFTYEQYF

D: NA
size: once
J: TRBJ1-1
V: TRBV5-1
DNA: TGCGCCAGCAGCTTGGGCCGGAGGGACACTGAAGCTTTCTTT
CDR3: CASSLGRRDTEAFF

D: TRBD1
size: NA
J: TRBJ1-2
V: TRBV18
DNA: TGTGCCAGCTCACCCGACAGGGGGACCTATGGCTACACCTTC
CDR3: CASSPDRGTYGYTF

D: NA
size: medium-sized
J: TRBJ1-4
V: TRBV30
DNA: TGTGCCGTCTTGACAGACTCAACTAATGAAAAACTGTTTTTT
CDR3: CAVLTDSTNEKLFF

D: NA
size: NA
J: TRBJ1-2
V: TRBV27
DNA: TGTGCCAGCAGTTGGGAGGCCGGAACTAACTATGGCTACACCTTC
CDR3: CASSWEAGTNYGYTF

D: NA
size: medium-sized
J: TRBJ1-2
V: TRBV30
DNA: TGTGCCTGGAGTGTAATGGGCTATGGCTACACCTTC
CDR3: CAWSVMGYGYTF

D: NA
size: NA
J: TRBJ2-3
V: TRBV5-6
DNA: TGTGCCAGCAGCTTGGTAGAAGGGACGATCAGCACAGATACGCAGTATTTT
CDR3: CASSLVEGTISTDTQYF

D: NA
size: NA
J: TRBJ2-3
V: TRBV27
DNA: TGTGCCAGCAGTTTTGGGCTAGCTCTCACAGATACGCAGTATTTT
CDR3: CASSFGLALTDTQYF

D: NA
size: few
J: TRBJ2-4
V: TRBV28
DNA: TGTGCCAGCAGCCTAGGGATGACCAAAAACATTCAGTACTTC
CDR3: CASSLGMTKNIQYF

D: NA
size: NA
J: TRBJ2-7
V: TRBV27
DNA: TGTGCCAGCAGTCCACTTGCCCTGCGGGGGCTCGAGCAGTACTTC
CDR3: CASSPLALRGLEQYF

D: NA
size: few
J: TRBJ1-1
V: TRBV6-5
DNA: TGTGCCAGCAGTTACTCGATCGGGCGCGGGGCTTTCTTT
CDR3: CASSYSIGRGAFF

D: NA
size: NA
J: TRBJ1-4
V: TRBV18
DNA: TGTGCCAGCTCACCTCAGATTAATGAAAAACTGTTTTTT
CDR3: CASSPQINEKLFF

D: NA
size: NA
J: TRBJ2-7
V: TRBV7-2
DNA: TGTGCCAGCAGCTTAAATCCCGGCAGGGGTGGGTCCGAGCAGTACTTC
CDR3: CASSLNPGRGGSEQYF

D: NA
size: NA
J: TRBJ2-7
V: TRBV5-1
DNA: TGCGCCAGCAGCTTGGATCCGGGACATAACTACGAGCAGTACTTC
CDR3: CASSLDPGHNYEQYF